What follows are 25 T cell receptor beta chains derived from one specimen sequenced in a study of PD-1 blockade in classical Hodgkin lymphoma (dated by TCRdb to 2020 to 2022). The library relied on the immunoSEQ multiplex PCR assay. In TCRdb, the immuneACCESS table is reduced to in-frame sequences with V and J assigned. These tables do not hold every clone; where another copy was compared, an unresolved V gene accounts for under half, and the others remain unexplained. For this sample the table gives 19,000 or so clones, of which 80% were detected only once. The ten biggest clones cover roughly 22% of the sample. The time point label corresponds to: cycle 4 day 1 (C4D1), after more than five weeks of nivolumab. Every trial patient had relapsed after autologous stem cell transplantation, and cohorts A, B and C differed in prior brentuximab vedotin exposure. The specimen comprised peripheral blood mononuclear cells (PBMCs), sampled before the fourth cycle of nivolumab. The receptors stem from a human donor with classical Hodgkin lymphoma.

V is TRBV9 and J is TRBJ2-5, with 14 bases matching TRBD2. This CDR3 is built from 19 residues. CDR1 and CDR2 (germline): SGDLS, YYNGEE. Trimming at V came to 0 bases and at J to 4 bases, leaving 11 bases not matched to a gene. CDR3 bases: TGTGCCAGCAGCGTAGCTCCGACTAGCGGGAGGGCCGGAGGAGAGACCCAGTACTTC. Protein product: CASSVAPTSGRAGGETQYF.

The chain carries TRBV7-9 and TRBJ2-7; the D gene is possibly TRBD1 (5 bases). The CDR3 is 15 residues long. The germline CDR1 and CDR2 sequences are SEHNR and FQNEAQ (reference sequence). The V end was cut by 4 bases, the J end by 7 bases, with 20 bases between. CDR3 sequence: CASSSWTPGRGEQYF. In nucleotides, the CDR3 is TGTGCCAGCAGCTCTTGGACACCAGGGCGAGGAGAGCAGTACTTC.

V gene TRBV5-4 combines with J gene TRBJ1-2; D not resolved. Trimming stripped 0 bases from V and 4 bases from J, with 7 bases between. Germline V lookup: CDR1 SGHNT, CDR2 YYREEE (reference sequence). The CDR3 spans 13 residues. The CDR3 reads CASSLELGYGYTF. CDR3 in DNA: TGTGCCAGCAGCTTGGAGCTGGGCTATGGCTACACCTTC.

This clone was detected only once. This chain connects TRBV7-2 to TRBJ1-5; D is possibly TRBD1 (6 bases). CDR1 is SGHTA, CDR2 FQGNSA, per germline. This CDR3 contains 15 residues. Trimming stripped 6 bases from V and 0 bases from J, with 12 bases between. For the CDR3, the DNA is TGTGCCAGCAGTCTATGGACAGTTAGCAATCAGCCCCAGCATTTT. It translates to CASSLWTVSNQPQHF. Together with reference TRBV7-2 and TRBJ1-5, the CDR3 gives the full variable domain: GAGVSQSPSNKVTEKGKDVELRCDPISGHTALYWYRQSLGQGLEFLIYFQGNSAPDKSGLPSDRFSAERTGGSVSTLTIQRTQQEDSAVYLCASSLWTVSNQPQHFGDGTRLSIL.

The chain employs TRBV5-6 and TRBJ1-5; D might be TRBD1 (5 bases). Germline lookup yields CDR1 SGHDT and CDR2 YYEEEE. The V end lost 2 bases, the J end lost 5 bases, and 20 bases lay between the germline ends. The CDR3 runs to 17 residues. The DNA for the CDR3 is TGTGCCAGCAGCTTATTTACTTTGGGGGTTACAGATCAGCCCCAGCATTTT. Residues: CASSLFTLGVTDQPQHF.

J is TRBJ2-3 and V is TRBV14, with 9 bases that match TRBD2. The CDR3 contains 16 residues. V shed 4 bases and J 5 bases; nucleotides not matched to a gene: 10. Germline V gene data show CDR1 as SGHDN and CDR2 as FVKESK. This CDR3 is CASSPHLAGWGDTQYF. In nucleotides, the CDR3 is TGTGCCAGCAGCCCCCATCTAGCGGGGTGGGGAGATACGCAGTATTTT.

The chain recombines TRBV28 with TRBJ1-3, with TRBD1 identical over 8 bases. Germline values: CDR1 MDHEN, CDR2 SYDVKM. V gave up 5 bases and J gave up 0 bases; unmatched junction bases: 9. This CDR3 has 17 amino acids. The CDR3 DNA follows: TGTGCCAGCAGTCAATCACAGGGGGTGATCTCTGGAAACACCATATATTTT. Translation gives CASSQSQGVISGNTIYF. The full variable domain, its missing parts supplied by reference TRBV28 and TRBJ1-3, is DVKVTQSSRYLVKRTGEKVFLECVQDMDHENMFWYRQDPGLGLRLIYFSYDVKMKEKGDIPEGYSVSREKKERFSLILESASTNQTSMYLCASSQSQGVISGNTIYFGEGSWLTVV.

This clone is medium-sized (0.01 to 0.1%) by share. The chain couples TRBV4-1 to TRBJ1-1; the D gene is possibly TRBD1 (5 bases). Germline CDR1 MGHRA, CDR2 YSYEKL. CDR3 length equals 12 residues. The V end was cut by 4 bases, the J end by 5 bases, with 8 bases between. The DNA of the CDR3 is TGCGCCAGCAGCCGCCCAGGGACTGAAGCTTTCTTT. It yields the protein CASSRPGTEAFF.

The chain has TRBV7-2 and TRBJ2-3; possible D gene TRBD2, 6 bases. Germline CDR1 is SGHTA and CDR2 is FQGNSA. The CDR3 has 17 residues. V was cut by 4 bases and J by 0 bases, with 17 bases left in between. Here the CDR3 DNA reads TGTGCCAGCAGCTCGCAGGGTAGCGGCTTAAGCACAGATACGCAGTATTTT. Its translation: CASSSQGSGLSTDTQYF. The complete variable domain, with remaining parts taken from reference TRBV7-2 and TRBJ2-3, reads GAGVSQSPSNKVTEKGKDVELRCDPISGHTALYWYRQSLGQGLEFLIYFQGNSAPDKSGLPSDRFSAERTGGSVSTLTIQRTQQEDSAVYLCASSSQGSGLSTDTQYFGPGTRLTVL.

This sequence joins TRBV5-7 and TRBJ1-1, with a tentative D call TRBD1 (5 bases). TRBV5-7 is given ORF status, its function remaining uncertain. V was cut by 2 bases and J by 4 bases, with 12 bases left in between. The CDR3 sequence is 14 residues long. The CDR3 region has the DNA TGTGCCAGCAGCTTTGGCAGGGAGGGCACTGAAGCTTTCTTT. Translated: CASSFGREGTEAFF.

The CDR3 DNA sequence: TGTGCCAGCAGCGTAGGGGCAGGAGCGAACACTGAAGCTTTCTTT. It encodes CASSVGAGANTEAFF. The chain has TRBV9 and TRBJ1-1; D remains ambiguous. Looked up from germline, CDR1 is SGDLS and CDR2 is YYNGEE. Trimming stripped 0 bases from V and 1 base from J, with 10 bases between. This CDR3 spans 15 amino acids.

This clone has just one count. This sequence joins TRBV11-2 and TRBJ2-3, with 10 bases that match TRBD2. Trimming took 2 bases from V and 0 from J; bases not matched to a gene: 5. The CDR3 is made up of 17 amino acids. Germline CDR1 is SGHAT and CDR2 is FQNNGV. CDR3 sequence (DNA): TGTGCCAGCAGCTTACGCCCTAGCGGGGGTAGCACAGATACGCAGTATTTT. Amino acid sequence: CASSLRPSGGSTDTQYF.

The chain employs TRBV25-1 and TRBJ1-2; no clear D. Trimming cost V 1 base and J 2 bases, with 11 bases left between them. CDR3 size: 15 residues. In germline, CDR1 is MGHDK, CDR2 SYGVNS. Written as DNA, the CDR3 is TGTGCCAGCAGTGAATTTCCAACTACAAACTATGGCTACACCTTC. Translated, it gives CASSEFPTTNYGYTF.

The chain has TRBV6-6 and TRBJ1-6; maybe TRBD1 (6 bases). Trimming cost V 5 bases and J 6 bases, with 11 bases left between them. CDR1 is MNHNY and CDR2 is SVGAGI in the germline V gene (reference sequence). The CDR3 runs 14 residues. CDR3 amino acids: CASSPTGANSPLHF. The CDR3 DNA is TGTGCCAGCAGTCCGACAGGAGCTAATTCACCCCTCCACTTT.

V gene TRBV25-1 combines with J gene TRBJ2-1; the match to TRBD2 covers 9 bases. The CDR3 has 15 residues. Germline V gene sequence: CDR1 MGHDK, CDR2 SYGVNS. J lost 6 bases, V lost 4 bases, and 7 bases had no gene match. The CDR3 bases are TGTGCCAGCAGTGCCCCTAGCGGGATCGTCAATGAGCAGTTCTTC. Translated: CASSAPSGIVNEQFF.

The V gene is TRBV18, the J gene TRBJ2-5, with D possibly being TRBD1 (5 bases). The germline V gene has CDR1 KGHSH and CDR2 LQKENI. The CDR3 covers 17 residues. Between the trimmed V and J ends, which lost 3 bases and 2 bases, there was a span of 19 bases. The CDR3 is CASSPRHLTRQQETQYF. The CDR3 DNA is TGTGCCAGCTCACCCCGACATCTGACGAGACAGCAAGAGACCCAGTACTTC.

This chain connects TRBV19 to TRBJ1-5; no clear D gene. With 2 bases removed from V and 3 bases from J, the gap between germline ends came to 14 bases. The germline gives CDR1 LNHDA, CDR2 SQIVND (reference sequence). This CDR3 comprises 16 residues. For the CDR3, the DNA is TGTGCCAGTAGTATAATCCGGTCGGTGTTCAATCAGCCCCAGCATTTT. As protein: CASSIIRSVFNQPQHF.

This chain connects TRBV7-2 to TRBJ2-1; possibly TRBD2 for D (5 bases). V gave up 0 bases and J gave up 7 bases, with 13 bases separating them. The CDR3 sequence is 15 residues long. Germline V CDR1 and CDR2: SGHTA, FQGNSA. The CDR3 is CASSLAVTTRNEQFF. The CDR3 DNA reads TGTGCCAGCAGCTTAGCCGTGACTACGCGGAATGAGCAGTTCTTC.

The rearrangement links TRBV2 to TRBJ1-3, with D possibly TRBD1 on 5 matching bases. The CDR3 extends over 14 amino acids. Germline V gives CDR1 SNHLY, CDR2 FYNNEI. Trimming removed 4 bases from V and 0 bases from J, with 7 bases in between. The DNA of the CDR3 is TGTGCCAGCAGTGGACAGCCCTCTGGAAACACCATATATTTT. Its translation: CASSGQPSGNTIYF.

This clone was observed a few times. The chain uses TRBV9 and TRBJ2-2, with D unclear. Germline assignment: CDR1 SGDLS and CDR2 YYNGEE. The CDR3 sequence is 14 residues long. Trimming removed 3 bases at V and 5 bases at J, with 11 bases between. CDR3 residues: CASSADPQTGELFF. CDR3 coding DNA: TGTGCCAGCAGCGCAGACCCGCAAACCGGGGAGCTGTTTTTT.

The chain has TRBV25-1 and TRBJ2-5; D is uncertain. The CDR3 runs 14 residues. V was trimmed by 3 bases and J by 0 bases, leaving 8 bases between them. From germline, CDR1 is MGHDK and CDR2 SYGVNS. The CDR3 bases are TGTGCCAGCAGTGAGTTTAGGGACCAAGAGACCCAGTACTTC. Translation gives CASSEFRDQETQYF.

This clone was observed a few times. The V gene is TRBV15, the J gene TRBJ1-2; D call uncertain. Germline CDR1 LNHNV, CDR2 YYDKDF (reference sequence). The ends were cut back, 3 bases at V and 2 bases at J, with 10 bases in the middle. The CDR3 length is 14 residues. The CDR3, as DNA: TGTGCCACCAGCAGCTCCGCCGGGAACTATGGCTACACCTTC. Amino acid sequence: CATSSSAGNYGYTF.

The genes are TRBV27 and TRBJ1-6; possible D gene TRBD1, 5 bases. The CDR3 has 16 amino acids. Germline V gene sequence: CDR1 MNHEY, CDR2 SMNVEV (reference sequence). The ends were cut back, 4 bases at V and 4 bases at J, with 14 bases in the middle. This CDR3 is CASSSDGGRYNSPLHF. In DNA form, the CDR3 reads TGTGCCAGCAGTTCGGACGGGGGGAGATATAATTCACCCCTCCACTTT.

The rearrangement joins TRBV7-9 to TRBJ2-5; 10 nucleotides match TRBD1. The CDR3 is made up of 16 amino acids. Germline V lookup: CDR1 SEHNR, CDR2 FQNEAQ (reference sequence). J lost 3 bases, V lost 2 bases, and 6 bases had no gene match. DNA of the CDR3: TGTGCCAGCAGCTTAAGGACAGGGGGTAGGGAAGAGACCCAGTACTTC. The encoded protein is CASSLRTGGREETQYF. Supplemented by reference TRBV7-9 and TRBJ2-5, the full variable domain reads DTGVSQNPRHKITKRGQNVTFRCDPISEHNRLYWYRQTLGQGPEFLTYFQNEAQLEKSRLLSDRFSAERPKGSFSTLEIQRTEQGDSAMYLCASSLRTGGREETQYFGPGTRLLVL.

For the CDR3, the DNA is TGTGCCAGCAGTGGAAACTCCCGGACTAGCGGGAGGGGCGAGCAGTACTTC. Translating gives CASSGNSRTSGRGEQYF. The V and J genes are TRBV6-1 and TRBJ2-7, with 15 bases identical to TRBD2. Per the germline V gene, CDR1 is MNHNS and CDR2 is SASEGT. The V and J ends lost 4 bases and 6 bases, in that order; junction bases with no gene match: 10. The CDR3 totals 17 residues.